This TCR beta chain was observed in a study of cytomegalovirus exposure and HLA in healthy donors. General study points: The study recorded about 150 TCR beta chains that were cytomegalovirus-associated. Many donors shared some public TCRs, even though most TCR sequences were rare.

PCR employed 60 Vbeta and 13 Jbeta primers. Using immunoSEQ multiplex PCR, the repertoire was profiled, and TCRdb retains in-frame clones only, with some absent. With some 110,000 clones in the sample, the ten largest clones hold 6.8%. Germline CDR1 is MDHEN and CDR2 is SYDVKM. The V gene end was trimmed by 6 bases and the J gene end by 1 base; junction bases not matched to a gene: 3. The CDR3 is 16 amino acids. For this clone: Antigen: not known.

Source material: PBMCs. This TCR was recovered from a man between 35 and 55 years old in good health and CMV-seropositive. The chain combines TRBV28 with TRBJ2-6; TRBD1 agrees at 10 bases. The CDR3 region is CASRDRGGSGANVLTF. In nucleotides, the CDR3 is TGTGCCAGCAGGGACAGGGGGGGATCTGGGGCCAACGTCCTGACTTTC.